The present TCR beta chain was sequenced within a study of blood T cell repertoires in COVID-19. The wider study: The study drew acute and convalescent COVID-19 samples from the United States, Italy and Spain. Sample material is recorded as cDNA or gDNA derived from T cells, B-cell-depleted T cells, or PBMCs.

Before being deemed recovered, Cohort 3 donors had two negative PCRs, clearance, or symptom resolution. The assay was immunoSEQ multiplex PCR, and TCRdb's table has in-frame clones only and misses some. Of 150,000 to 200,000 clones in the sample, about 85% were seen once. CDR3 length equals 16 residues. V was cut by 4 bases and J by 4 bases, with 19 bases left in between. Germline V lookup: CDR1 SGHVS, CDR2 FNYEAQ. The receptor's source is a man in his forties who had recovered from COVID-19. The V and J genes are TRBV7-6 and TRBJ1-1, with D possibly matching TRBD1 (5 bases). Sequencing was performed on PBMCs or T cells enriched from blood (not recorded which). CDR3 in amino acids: CASSSNPGGSGTEAFF. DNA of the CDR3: TGTGCCAGCAGCTCAAACCCGGGGGGGAGTGGCACTGAAGCTTTCTTT.